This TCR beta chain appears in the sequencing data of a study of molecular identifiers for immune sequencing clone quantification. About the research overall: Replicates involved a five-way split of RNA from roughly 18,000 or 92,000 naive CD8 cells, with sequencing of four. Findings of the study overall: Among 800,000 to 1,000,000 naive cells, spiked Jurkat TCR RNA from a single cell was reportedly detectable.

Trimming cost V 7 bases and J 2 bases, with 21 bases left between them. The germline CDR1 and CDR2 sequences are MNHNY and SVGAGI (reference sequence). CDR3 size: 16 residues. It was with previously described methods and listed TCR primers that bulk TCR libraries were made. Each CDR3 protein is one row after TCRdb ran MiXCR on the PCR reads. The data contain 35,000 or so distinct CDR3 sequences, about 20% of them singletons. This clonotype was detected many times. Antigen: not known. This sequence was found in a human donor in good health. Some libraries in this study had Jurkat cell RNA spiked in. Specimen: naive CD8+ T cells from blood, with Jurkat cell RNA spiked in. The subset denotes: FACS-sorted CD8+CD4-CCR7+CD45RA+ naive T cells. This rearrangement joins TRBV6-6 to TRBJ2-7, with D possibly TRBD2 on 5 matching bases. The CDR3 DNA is TGTGCCAGCAACCCCTCGGGGAGTAGCGACCCCTACGAGCAGTACTTC. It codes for CASNPSGSSDPYEQYF.